In its sample, the clone carrying this T cell receptor beta chain was seen once. CDR1 MNHNS and CDR2 SASEGT come from the germline V gene. The V segment lost 4 bases and the J segment 3 bases; nucleotides outside the gene matches: 12. The CDR3 sequence is 17 residues long. Generated by immunoSEQ multiplex PCR, the TCRdb table keeps only in-frame clones and is missing some. Of approximately 50,000 clones in the sample, about 83% were seen once. The sample belongs to a study of glioma-infiltrating T cells after dendritic cell vaccination. Sample time point: after dendritic cell vaccination, including at tumor progression/relapse.

The origin of this receptor is a human donor with glioblastoma. Here the sequenced sample was blood, taken after dendritic cell vaccination. J is TRBJ2-1 and V is TRBV6-1, with 7 bases that match TRBD1. CDR3 sequence reads: CASSASPGQKVYNEQFF. CDR3 coding DNA: TGTGCCAGCAGTGCCTCTCCGGGACAGAAGGTCTACAATGAGCAGTTCTTC.